This TCR beta chain emerged from a study of CD8 T cells in Susac syndrome. Germline V gives CDR1 SEHNR, CDR2 FQNEAQ (reference sequence). The junction had 7 bases not matched to a gene; V was cut back by 5 bases and J by 5 bases. This CDR3 is built from 15 residues. Random hexamers were used to reverse transcribe roughly 0.45 to 1 ug of RNA. It was immunoSEQ multiplex PCR that amplified TCR beta CDR3 across 54 Vbeta and 13 Jbeta. Each CDR3 protein is one row after TCRdb ran MiXCR on the immunoSEQ multiplex PCR reads. The data hold about 300,000 distinct CDR3 sequences, with under 95% observed a single time. CD8+ and CD4+ T cells taken from blood had their TCR beta sequenced. Relapsing-remitting disease, either stable or active, was present in the multiple sclerosis controls, who were treatment-naive patients. Negative isolation was applied to CD8+ and CD4+ T cells, and FACS enrichment was applied to TEMRA cells.

The source of this sequence is a human donor with multiple sclerosis. What was sequenced was CD4+ T cells from PBMCs. This chain joins TRBV7-9 and TRBJ2-5; TRBD1 aligns across 11 bases. CDR3 DNA: TGTGCCAGCAGCCCGGGACAGGGGGTTGGGGAGACCCAGTACTTC. Translation gives CASSPGQGVGETQYF.